This is a list of T cell receptor beta chains from one sample in a study of beta chain features in type 1 diabetes. Some clones are missing from TCRdb's copy, which holds only in-frame ones; the method was immunoSEQ multiplex PCR. The sample carries 95,000 to 150,000 clones, roughly 15% recorded once. The source material was central memory CD4+ T cells from blood. These receptors were taken from a man aged 25-45 years with type 1 diabetes. The CDR3 runs from the conserved cysteine through the conserved F or W. D genes are given only for firm matches. Some rows have no size entry. The others give once, few or many, or a class for an expanded clone.

abundance,v_gene,d_gene,j_gene,CDR3nt,CDR3aa
.,TRBV11-3,TRBD2,TRBJ2-5,TGTGCCAGCAGCTTATCCCTAGCGGGTGAAGAGACCCAGTACTTC,CASSLSLAGEETQYF
few,TRBV29-1,.,TRBJ2-7,TGCAGCGTTTCTAAGGGGATAAGCTACGAGCAGTACTTC,CSVSKGISYEQYF
.,TRBV5-1,.,TRBJ2-2,TGCGCCAGCAGCGGCCAGAACACCGGGGAGCTGTTTTTT,CASSGQNTGELFF
few,TRBV5-1,TRBD1,TRBJ2-5,TGCGCCAGCAGCCCCCGACAGGGACAAGAGACCCAGTACTTC,CASSPRQGQETQYF
medium-sized,TRBV5-4,TRBD1,TRBJ1-1,TGTGCCAGCAGCTCTGGACAGGGGAACACTGAAGCTTTCTTT,CASSSGQGNTEAFF
.,TRBV7-3,TRBD2,TRBJ2-5,TGTGCCAGCAGCGTTAGCGGGGGGAGCGGAGAGACCCAGTACTTC,CASSVSGGSGETQYF
few,TRBV28,.,TRBJ1-4,TGTGCCAGCAGCTCCTCCTGGACAACTAATGAAAAACTGTTTTTT,CASSSSWTTNEKLFF
.,TRBV28,.,TRBJ2-5,TGTGCCAGCAGTTTTCGGCCCTACCAAGAGACCCAGTACTTC,CASSFRPYQETQYF
few,TRBV11-3,TRBD1,TRBJ2-3,TGTGCCAGCAGTTACGGACAGGGGTCCACAGATACGCAGTATTTT,CASSYGQGSTDTQYF
.,TRBV4-2,.,TRBJ1-2,TGTGCCAGCAGCCAAGATTTGAAAAACTATGGCTACACCTTC,CASSQDLKNYGYTF
few,TRBV4-3,.,TRBJ1-1,TGCGCCAGCAGCCAATCAGGGGCGAACACTGAAGCTTTCTTT,CASSQSGANTEAFF
.,TRBV6-5,.,TRBJ2-5,TGTGCCAGCACATCGGTAAACGGAGAGACCCAGTACTTC,CASTSVNGETQYF
few,TRBV5-1,TRBD2,TRBJ2-1,TGCGCCAGCAGCTTGTCTCCCAGCGGGGGGGCGAGGGAGCAGTTCTTC,CASSLSPSGGAREQFF
.,TRBV30,TRBD1,TRBJ1-2,TGTGCCTGGAGTGTCCAGACAGGGGACGGCTATGGCTACACCTTC,CAWSVQTGDGYGYTF
.,TRBV10-3,.,TRBJ2-5,TGTGCCAGCAGTGAAGTCTGGGGATCAGAGACCCAGTACTTC,CASSEVWGSETQYF
few,TRBV4-2,.,TRBJ2-3,TGTGCCAGCAGCCACCGAGGTACGGGGGAGGGCACAGATACGCAGTATTTT,CASSHRGTGEGTDTQYF
.,TRBV9,.,TRBJ2-2,TGTGCCAGCAGCGTAGAAACAGACACCGGGGAGCTGTTTTTT,CASSVETDTGELFF
few,TRBV9,TRBD1,TRBJ1-6,TGTGCCAGCAGCACTCTCGCAGGGGGCAATTCACCCCTCCACTTT,CASSTLAGGNSPLHF
.,TRBV28,TRBD2,TRBJ2-1,TGTGCCAGCACCTCCCTCCTTCGGCTAGCGGGGGGGCCCGAGCAGTTCTTC,CASTSLLRLAGGPEQFF
.,TRBV5-6,TRBD1,TRBJ2-5,TGTGCCAGCAGCTTGGCCGGGGACAGGGAGCTTTACTTC,CASSLAGDRELYF
few,TRBV14,.,TRBJ2-5,TGTGCCAGCAGCAGACTAGACGGCCAAGAGACCCAGTACTTC,CASSRLDGQETQYF
.,TRBV7-2,.,TRBJ2-3,TGTGCCAGCAGCTTCGGTCCCCCGCGCCCAGATACGCAGTATTTT,CASSFGPPRPDTQYF
many,TRBV7-9,.,TRBJ2-7,TGTGCCAGCAGCCTCTCGGGGTCCTCCTACGAGCAGTACTTC,CASSLSGSSYEQYF
few,TRBV4-2,.,TRBJ2-4,TGTGCCAGCAGCCAATCAGTCATCGGGGGGCGGGAAAACATTCAGTACTTC,CASSQSVIGGRENIQYF
few,TRBV7-9,.,TRBJ1-6,TGTGCCAGCAGCTTAAGACGGGATAATTCACCCCTCCACTTT,CASSLRRDNSPLHF
.,TRBV6-1,TRBD1,TRBJ2-5,TGTGCCACCCGGACAGGGGGCCAGGAGACCCAGTACTTC,CATRTGGQETQYF
.,TRBV28,.,TRBJ2-7,TGTGCCAGCAGTGAATCCAGGGTCTACGAGCAGTACTTC,CASSESRVYEQYF
few,TRBV7-2,.,TRBJ2-3,TGTGCCAGCAGGAAGAGGGGAAGGGGCGCAGATACGCAGTATTTT,CASRKRGRGADTQYF
.,TRBV7-8,.,TRBJ1-4,TGTGCCAGCAGCCCTAGAGTGGGTTTGAATGAAAAACTGTTTTTT,CASSPRVGLNEKLFF
.,TRBV10-3,TRBD1,TRBJ2-7,TGTGCCATCAGTGGACAGGGGGAAGCTTACGAGCAGTACTTC,CAISGQGEAYEQYF
few,TRBV4-1,TRBD1,TRBJ1-1,TGCGCCAGCAGCCAACCCGACAGGGGGAAGTACACTGAAGCTTTCTTT,CASSQPDRGKYTEAFF
.,TRBV28,.,TRBJ1-1,TGTGCCAGCAGAGGACATCAGAGCACTGAAGCTTTCTTT,CASRGHQSTEAFF
.,TRBV7-2,.,TRBJ2-5,TGTGCCAGCAGCTTAGGGGTACAAGAGACCCAGTACTTC,CASSLGVQETQYF
few,TRBV4-3,.,TRBJ2-7,TGCGCCAACCGGGGTAGCTCCTACGAGCAGTACTTC,CANRGSSYEQYF
.,TRBV9,.,TRBJ1-2,TGTGCCAGCAGCCTATCTTCGGGCGGCTACACCTTC,CASSLSSGGYTF
few,TRBV7-9,.,TRBJ2-5,TGTGCCAGCAGTTCTAGGGCAGCACCCTTGCAAGAGACCCAGTACTTC,CASSSRAAPLQETQYF
.,TRBV29-1,.,TRBJ2-5,TGCAGCGTGGGGGGACAACCGTACCAAGAGACCCAGTACTTC,CSVGGQPYQETQYF
.,TRBV7-2,.,TRBJ1-5,TGTGCCAGCAGCCCGCCGGGGAAAAGGGAGAATCAGCCCCAGCATTTT,CASSPPGKRENQPQHF
.,TRBV9,.,TRBJ2-2,TGTGCCAGCAGCGTAGGACCGGGGGAACCCACCGGGGAGCTGTTTTTT,CASSVGPGEPTGELFF
few,TRBV29-1,TRBD1,TRBJ1-5,TGCAGCGTCGCACAGGGGACTCAGCCCCAGCATTTT,CSVAQGTQPQHF
.,TRBV19,.,TRBJ2-3,TGTGCCAGTAGTCAAGAGGCACGACAGGCAGATACGCAGTATTTT,CASSQEARQADTQYF